This T cell receptor beta chain originates from a study of beta chain features in type 1 diabetes. Findings of the study overall: Naive, central memory and Treg TCRB repertoires appeared more alike in patients than in healthy donors. The cDNA sequencing approach could over-represent high-TCR-expressing cells.

Remarks on this clone: Antigen specificity is unknown.

In all sorted populations, purity surpassed 98%. V lost 6 bases to trimming and J lost 5 bases; unmatched junction nucleotides: 7. CDR3 length equals 13 residues. The V gene's germline CDR1 is SNHLY and CDR2 FYNNEI. The isolated RNA, all of it, was reverse transcribed, so expressed TCRB transcripts were what got sequenced. Generated by immunoSEQ multiplex PCR, the TCRdb table keeps only in-frame clones and is missing some. The sample gives 130,000 or so clones, about 9.2% of which show up once; about 0.68% is in the top ten. This chain links TRBV2 with TRBJ2-7; 7 bases are shared with TRBD1. The sequencing sample was made of central memory CD4+ T cells from blood. The clonotype originates from a man younger than 30 in good health. CDR3 amino acids: CASSSTGTNEQYF. The CDR3 DNA is TGTGCCAGCAGCTCGACAGGGACGAACGAGCAGTACTTC.